This T cell receptor (beta chain) was profiled in a study of immune evolution from preneoplasia to lung adenocarcinoma. CDR1 and CDR2 (germline): MNHNS, SASEGT. The CDR3 has 13 residues. The V end lost 6 bases, the J end lost 8 bases, and 16 bases lay between the germline ends. Sequencing was performed with immunoSEQ multiplex PCR; in TCRdb, only in-frame clones are kept and a portion is missing. Here the sample spans more than 12,000 clones, roughly 77% being singletons. Concerning this clone itself: Its antigen is unknown.

Findings of the study overall: KRAS-mutant nodules had the highest T cell clonality.

This sequence was found in a person aged 60-79 years with lung adenocarcinoma. Input material: FFPE minimally invasive lung adenocarcinoma tissue. The chain carries TRBV6-1 and TRBJ1-2; D is uncertain. Written as DNA, the CDR3 is TGTGCCAGCAGGGAGGGAGGGAGGCGCGGCTACACCTTC. As protein: CASREGGRRGYTF.